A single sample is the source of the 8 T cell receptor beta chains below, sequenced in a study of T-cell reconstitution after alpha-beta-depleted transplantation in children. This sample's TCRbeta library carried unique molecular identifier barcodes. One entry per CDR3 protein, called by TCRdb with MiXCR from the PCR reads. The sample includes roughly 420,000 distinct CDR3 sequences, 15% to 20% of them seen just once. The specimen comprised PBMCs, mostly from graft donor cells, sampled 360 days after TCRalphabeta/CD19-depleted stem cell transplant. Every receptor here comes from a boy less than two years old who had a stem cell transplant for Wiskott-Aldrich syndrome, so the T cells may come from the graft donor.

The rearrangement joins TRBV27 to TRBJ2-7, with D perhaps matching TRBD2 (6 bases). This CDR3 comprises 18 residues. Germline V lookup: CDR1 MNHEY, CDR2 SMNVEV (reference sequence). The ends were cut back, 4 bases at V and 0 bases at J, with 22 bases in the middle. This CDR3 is CASSSWREMGGTSYEQYF. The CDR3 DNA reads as TGTGCCAGCAGTTCTTGGAGAGAGATGGGGGGAACCTCCTACGAGCAGTACTTC.

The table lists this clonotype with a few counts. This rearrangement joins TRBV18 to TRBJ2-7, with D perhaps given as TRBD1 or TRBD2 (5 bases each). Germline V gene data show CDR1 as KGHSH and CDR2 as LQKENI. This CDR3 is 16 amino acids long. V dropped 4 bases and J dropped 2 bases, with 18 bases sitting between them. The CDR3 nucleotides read TGTGCCAGCTCACTAGGGCCTGGGGGATATCCCTACGAGCAGTACTTC. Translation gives CASSLGPGGYPYEQYF.

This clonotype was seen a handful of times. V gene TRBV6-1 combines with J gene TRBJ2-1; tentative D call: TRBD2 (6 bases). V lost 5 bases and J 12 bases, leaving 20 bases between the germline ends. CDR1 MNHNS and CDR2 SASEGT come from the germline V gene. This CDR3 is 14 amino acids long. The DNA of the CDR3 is TGTGCCAGCAGTCCACGACTTTCGGGAGCGGGGCAGTTCTTC. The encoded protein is CASSPRLSGAGQFF.

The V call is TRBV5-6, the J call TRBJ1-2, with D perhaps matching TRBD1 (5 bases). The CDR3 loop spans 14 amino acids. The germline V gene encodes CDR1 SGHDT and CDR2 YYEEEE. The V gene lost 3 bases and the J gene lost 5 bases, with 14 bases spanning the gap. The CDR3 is CASSSALGHYGYTF. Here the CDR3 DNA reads TGTGCCAGCAGCTCCGCATTGGGGCATTATGGCTACACCTTC.

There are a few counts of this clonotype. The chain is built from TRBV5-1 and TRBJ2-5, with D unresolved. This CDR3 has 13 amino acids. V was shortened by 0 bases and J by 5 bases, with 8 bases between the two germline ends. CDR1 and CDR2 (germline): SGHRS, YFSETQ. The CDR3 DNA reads TGCGCCAGCAGCTTGGATATTTGGGAGACCCAGTACTTC. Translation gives CASSLDIWETQYF.

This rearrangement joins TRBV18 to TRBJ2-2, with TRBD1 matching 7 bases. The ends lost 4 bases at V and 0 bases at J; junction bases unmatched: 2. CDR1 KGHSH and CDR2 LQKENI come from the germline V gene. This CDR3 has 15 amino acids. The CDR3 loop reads CASSHGTANTGELFF. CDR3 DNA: TGTGCCAGCTCACACGGGACAGCGAACACCGGGGAGCTGTTTTTT.

The CDR3 coding sequence is TGTGCCACCAGTCCCAGGACAGGATTCTCTGGGGCCAACGTCCTGACTTTC. Protein sequence: CATSPRTGFSGANVLTF. V and J are TRBV24-1 and TRBJ2-6, with TRBD1 identical over 7 bases. The ends lost 6 bases at V and 0 bases at J; junction bases unmatched: 7. Germline V lookup: CDR1 KGHDR, CDR2 SFDVKD. The length of the CDR3 is 17 residues.

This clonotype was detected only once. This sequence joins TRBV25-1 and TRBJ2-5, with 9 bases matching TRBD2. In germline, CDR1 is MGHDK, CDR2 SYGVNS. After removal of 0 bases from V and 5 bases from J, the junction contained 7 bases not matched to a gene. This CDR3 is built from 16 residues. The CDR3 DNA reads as TGTGCCAGCAGTGAATACGGCGGGGGGGCCCCGGAGACCCAGTACTTC. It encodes CASSEYGGGAPETQYF.